The 31 T cell receptor beta chains presented below share a single source sample, sequenced in a study of blood T cell repertoires in COVID-19. Profiled with immunoSEQ multiplex PCR; TCRdb holds only in-frame clones, not every one. This table holds 180,000 or so clones, 88% found once. Material: peripheral blood. The receptor source for this set is a woman aged 25 to 45 with acute or convalescent COVID-19.

The genes are TRBV11-1 and TRBJ2-7, with D perhaps matching TRBD2 (5 bases). Germline V lookup: CDR1 SGHAT, CDR2 FQDESV (reference sequence). Trimming removed 1 base at V and 7 bases at J, with 8 bases between. The CDR3 length is 12 residues. For the CDR3, the DNA is TGTGCCAGCAGCTTAGTAGCGTGGGAGCAGTACTTC. This gives the protein CASSLVAWEQYF.

V is TRBV10-3 and J is TRBJ2-1; 8 bases align to TRBD2. V lost 0 bases to trimming and J lost 4 bases; unmatched junction nucleotides: 11. This CDR3 has 18 residues. The germline V gene has CDR1 ENHRY and CDR2 SYGVKD. The CDR3 nucleotides read TGTGCCATCAGTGAGTCACGTGGCGGGAGGCGCACATACAATGAGCAGTTCTTC. Its protein is CAISESRGGRRTYNEQFF.

The CDR3 region has the DNA TGTGCCAGCAGCTTACGTCTCCTGGAGGACACCATATATTTT. Its protein is CASSLRLLEDTIYF. This chain joins TRBV11-3 and TRBJ1-3, with D unclear. Per germline, CDR1 SGHNT and CDR2 YENEEA. The V end was cut by 2 bases, the J end by 8 bases, with 13 bases between. The CDR3 has 14 residues. Filled out from reference TRBV11-3 and TRBJ1-3, the complete variable domain reads EAGVVQSPRYKIIEKKQPVAFWCNPISGHNTLYWYLQNLGQGPELLIRYENEEAVDDSQLPKDRFSAERLKGVDSTLKIQPAELGDSAVYLCASSLRLLEDTIYFGEGSWLTVV.

The chain carries TRBV5-1 and TRBJ2-1, with TRBD1 identical over 7 bases. Germline CDR1 and CDR2: SGHRS and YFSETQ. This CDR3 comprises 15 residues. With 0 bases clipped from V and 2 bases from J, the junction kept 2 bases outside the gene matches. CDR3 sequence reads: CASSLEGGPYNEQFF. CDR3 coding DNA: TGCGCCAGCAGCTTGGAAGGGGGCCCCTACAATGAGCAGTTCTTC.

The chain couples TRBV11-3 to TRBJ1-1; D not certain. Trimming pared 5 bases from V and 8 bases from J, leaving 12 bases between. CDR3 length: 12 residues. Germline loops: CDR1 SGHNT, CDR2 YENEEA. CDR3 sequence (DNA): TGTGCCAGCAGCCCAGAATTCCAGGAAGCTTTCTTT. Its translation is CASSPEFQEAFF.

The chain couples TRBV19 to TRBJ1-4; D is perhaps TRBD1 (6 bases). Germline V CDR1 and CDR2: LNHDA, SQIVND (reference sequence). The CDR3 contains 21 residues. The V and J ends lost 3 bases and 0 bases respectively, with 26 bases between them. Written as DNA, the CDR3 is TGTGCCAGTAGTATTCACGGTTTGACAGGCGGAAACTCGGCAACTAATGAAAAACTGTTTTTT. Protein sequence: CASSIHGLTGGNSATNEKLFF.

This chain links TRBV29-1 with TRBJ2-1; 8 bases align to TRBD1. The CDR3 is made up of 14 amino acids. J gave up 2 bases and V 4 bases, and 4 bases lay outside the gene matches. Germline V gene data show CDR1 as SQVTM and CDR2 as ANQGSEA. As DNA, the CDR3 is TGCAGCGTTGGGGGACAGGCTGCCTACAATGAGCAGTTCTTC. This codes for CSVGGQAAYNEQFF.

V gene TRBV7-6 combines with J gene TRBJ2-1, with 12 nucleotides matching TRBD2. Germline V lookup: CDR1 SGHVS, CDR2 FNYEAQ. The CDR3 has 16 amino acids. V lost 4 bases and J lost 9; bases outside the gene matches: 10. The CDR3: CASSSNPSGRASEQFF. The CDR3 DNA reads TGTGCCAGCAGCTCAAATCCTAGCGGGAGGGCCAGTGAGCAGTTCTTC.

The chain is built from TRBV30 and TRBJ2-4; weak D call: TRBD2 (6 bases). CDR3 length equals 12 residues. Germline loops: CDR1 GTSNPN, CDR2 SVGIG (reference sequence). Between the trimmed V and J ends, which lost 5 bases and 7 bases, there was a span of 12 bases. The CDR3 nucleotides read TGTGCCTGGGGACTCCGGGAGAACATTCAGTACTTC. This translates into CAWGLRENIQYF.

This CDR3 is CASSFSGITEAFF. CDR3 in DNA: TGTGCCAGCAGCTTTTCAGGGATCACTGAAGCTTTCTTT. The chain carries TRBV7-9 and TRBJ1-1; a weak D match, TRBD1 (5 bases). There are 13 residues in the CDR3. V lost 3 bases and J 4 bases, leaving 9 bases between the germline ends. Germline assignment: CDR1 SEHNR and CDR2 FQNEAQ (reference sequence).

V and J are TRBV28 and TRBJ2-7, with D perhaps TRBD1 (5 bases). The V end lost 6 bases, the J end lost 4 bases, and 10 bases lay between the germline ends. CDR3 length equals 12 residues. Germline values: CDR1 MDHEN, CDR2 SYDVKM. The DNA of the CDR3 is TGTGCCAGCAGAGGGGATGCGTACGAGCAGTACTTC. It yields the protein CASRGDAYEQYF.

This rearrangement joins TRBV28 to TRBJ1-1; TRBD1 might be the D (5 bases). The CDR3 loop spans 14 amino acids. The germline V and J ends were trimmed by 3 bases and 1 base, with 9 bases remaining between them. Germline CDR1 reads MDHEN; CDR2 reads SYDVKM. CDR3 protein: CASSLQGSNTEAFF. The CDR3 DNA reads TGTGCCAGCAGTTTGCAGGGTTCGAACACTGAAGCTTTCTTT.

V and J are TRBV5-1 and TRBJ2-2; tentatively, D is TRBD2 (5 bases). Germline V CDR1 and CDR2: SGHRS, YFSETQ. This CDR3 comprises 15 residues. V lost 5 bases and J lost 1, with 12 bases in between. This CDR3 reads CASSWLLGNTGELFF. CDR3 DNA sequence: TGCGCCAGCAGTTGGTTACTAGGGAACACCGGGGAGCTGTTTTTT.

V usage is TRBV25-1 and J usage is TRBJ2-5; D is possibly TRBD2 (5 bases). Trimming shortened V by 1 base and J by 7 bases, and 7 bases separated the two germline ends. The CDR3 spans 12 residues. The germline CDR1 and CDR2 sequences are MGHDK and SYGVNS. The CDR3 region has the DNA TGTGCCAGCAGTGAATTTGGAGGGACCCAGTACTTC. Translation gives CASSEFGGTQYF.

V usage is TRBV10-3 and J usage is TRBJ1-2; tentative D call: TRBD1 (6 bases). The CDR3 length is 16 residues. V was pared by 3 bases and J by 8 bases, with 22 bases between. Germline V gives CDR1 ENHRY, CDR2 SYGVKD. CDR3 bases: TGTGCCATCAGTGAATTCCGACAGGCCCCTGAAGTCGGCTACACCTTC. This codes for CAISEFRQAPEVGYTF.

This chain uses TRBV23-1 with TRBJ1-2, with D maybe TRBD1 (5 bases). TRBV23-1 belongs to the ORF category, with a function that is uncertain. V lost 1 base, J lost 4 bases, and 19 bases lay in between. This CDR3 region has 17 residues. In DNA, the CDR3 is TGCGCCAGCAGTCAATTACGCTTTTCAGGGCCAACCTATGGCTACACCTTC. Protein sequence: CASSQLRFSGPTYGYTF.

The rearrangement joins TRBV18 to TRBJ2-7; D is perhaps TRBD2 (5 bases). V lost 3 bases to trimming and J lost 3 bases, with 12 bases between them. Germline values: CDR1 KGHSH, CDR2 LQKENI. The CDR3 covers 14 residues. The CDR3 sequence: CASSPNLEGYEQYF. CDR3 bases: TGTGCCAGCTCACCTAACCTAGAGGGCTACGAGCAGTACTTC.

On this clone: At one of its ends the junction is not consistent with the germline gene, which may arise from a read error. In nucleotides, the CDR3 is TGTGCCAGCAGCCCCTTAGGACAGGGTCTGTCGGTCTTC. This gives the protein CASSPLGQGLSVF. This chain joins TRBV7-8 and TRBJ2-1; 8 positions agree with TRBD1. From germline, CDR1 is SGHVS and CDR2 FQNEAQ. The CDR3 spans 13 residues.

The chain uses TRBV27 and TRBJ1-5, with TRBD1 identical over 7 bases. The V and J ends lost 10 bases and 2 bases, in that order; junction bases with no gene match: 5. The CDR3 is made up of 13 amino acids. CDR1 and CDR2 from the germline V gene are MNHEY and SMNVEV (reference sequence). CDR3 in amino acids: CATRDSRNQPQHF. The CDR3 nucleotides are TGTGCCACCCGGGACAGCCGCAATCAGCCCCAGCATTTT.

V usage is TRBV7-8 and J usage is TRBJ1-6, with D perhaps TRBD1 (6 bases). CDR1 SGHVS and CDR2 FQNEAQ come from the germline V gene. The V end was cut by 6 bases, the J end by 8 bases, with 26 bases between. The CDR3 has 18 amino acids. The chain's CDR3 is CASSPSHRGPGHHSPLHF. CDR3 DNA sequence: TGTGCCAGCAGTCCAAGCCACCGGGGCCCGGGACACCATTCACCCCTCCACTTT.

V is TRBV6-6 and J is TRBJ1-2; no clear D gene. Trimming removed 2 bases at V and 4 bases at J, with 11 bases between. The germline V gene has CDR1 MNHNY and CDR2 SVGAGI (reference sequence). There are 14 residues in the CDR3. As DNA, the CDR3 is TGTGCCAGCAGTTACCTTTCAGATGGCTATGGCTACACCTTC. It yields the protein CASSYLSDGYGYTF.

The gene calls are TRBV25-1 and TRBJ2-7; tentatively, D is TRBD1 (5 bases). The CDR3 covers 13 residues. The germline V gene has CDR1 MGHDK and CDR2 SYGVNS. V lost 8 bases and J 5 bases, leaving 16 bases between the germline ends. Written as DNA, the CDR3 is TGTGCCAGCTCAGGGCCACCTAGGGACGAGCAGTACTTC. Its protein is CASSGPPRDEQYF.

The gene calls are TRBV28 and TRBJ2-2; possibly TRBD2 for D (6 bases). Germline-derived CDR1 and CDR2 are MDHEN and SYDVKM. Trimming took off 2 bases at V and 6 bases at J, with 10 bases between the two ends. This CDR3 is 14 amino acids long. In nucleotides, the CDR3 is TGTGCCAGCAGTTTAGGGGACTTCCCCGGGGAGCTGTTTTTT. Translating gives CASSLGDFPGELFF. Using reference TRBV28 and TRBJ2-2 for the parts outside the CDR3, the full variable domain is DVKVTQSSRYLVKRTGEKVFLECVQDMDHENMFWYRQDPGLGLRLIYFSYDVKMKEKGDIPEGYSVSREKKERFSLILESASTNQTSMYLCASSLGDFPGELFFGEGSRLTVL.

This clone turned up a few times. This rearrangement joins TRBV6-6 to TRBJ1-6; 11 bases are a match to TRBD1. V was clipped by 5 bases and J by 2 bases; unmatched bases: 8. CDR3 length: 18 amino acids. Germline V lookup: CDR1 MNHNY, CDR2 SVGAGI (reference sequence). The CDR3 loop is CASSPRTGGFAYNSPLHF. The CDR3 DNA is TGTGCCAGCAGTCCCCGGACAGGGGGCTTTGCCTATAATTCACCCCTCCACTTT.

V and J are TRBV10-3 and TRBJ2-1; TRBD2 agrees at 7 bases. V gave up 5 bases and J gave up 4 bases; unmatched junction bases: 8. Germline CDR1 reads ENHRY; CDR2 reads SYGVKD. This CDR3 contains 15 residues. CDR3 DNA sequence: TGTGCCATCAGTACCGACGCGGGAGCATACAATGAGCAGTTCTTC. It translates to CAISTDAGAYNEQFF.

The rearrangement joins TRBV4-2 to TRBJ2-3, with D perhaps TRBD1 (6 bases). This CDR3 is 15 amino acids long. Trimming cost V 0 bases and J 1 base, with 8 bases left between them. Looked up from germline, CDR1 is LGHNA and CDR2 is YNFKEQ. CDR3 nucleotides: TGTGCCAGCAGCCAAGACGGACAGCGCACAGATACGCAGTATTTT. Translated, it gives CASSQDGQRTDTQYF.

The V and J genes are TRBV19 and TRBJ1-2; perhaps TRBD1 as D (5 bases). Germline V CDR1 and CDR2: LNHDA, SQIVND (reference sequence). V lost 2 bases to trimming and J lost 6 bases, with 10 bases between them. The CDR3 totals 13 residues. This CDR3 reads CASSIKPTDGYTF. The DNA for the CDR3 is TGTGCCAGTAGTATAAAACCGACAGATGGCTACACCTTC.

The chain has TRBV6-6 and TRBJ1-5; D gene unclear. Trimming stripped 0 bases from V and 4 bases from J, with 10 bases between. This CDR3 region has 15 residues. CDR1 is MNHNY, CDR2 SVGAGI, per germline (reference sequence). The CDR3 region has the DNA TGTGCCAGCAGTTACTCGGGGAGTCTGAATCAGCCCCAGCATTTT. Translating it yields CASSYSGSLNQPQHF.

CDR3 sequence reads: CASSFTQGGYEQYF. DNA for the CDR3: TGTGCCAGCAGTTTCACACAGGGGGGCTACGAGCAGTACTTC. The chain is built from TRBV27 and TRBJ2-7; TRBD1 matches at 8 bases. J lost 3 bases, V lost 3 bases, and 4 bases had no gene match. Germline V CDR1 and CDR2: MNHEY, SMNVEV (reference sequence). There are 14 residues in the CDR3.

This clone was found once. Here the CDR3 DNA reads TGCGCCAGCAGCCAAGATGGAGCAGGGGCTTCTGGCTACACCTTC. It encodes CASSQDGAGASGYTF. V gene TRBV4-1 combines with J gene TRBJ1-2; D might be TRBD1 (6 bases). Germline values: CDR1 MGHRA, CDR2 YSYEKL. This CDR3 is built from 15 residues. V gave up 0 bases and J gave up 7 bases, with 15 bases separating them.

The chain links TRBV4-1 to TRBJ2-1, with TRBD2 as a possible D gene (5 bases). Germline CDR1 and CDR2: MGHRA and YSYEKL. Trimming cost V 4 bases and J 5 bases, with 21 bases left between them. CDR3 length: 17 amino acids. The CDR3 nucleotides read TGCGCCAGCAGCCCCCGGCGGGTTATAAGTGGAGACAATGAGCAGTTCTTC. Amino acid sequence: CASSPRRVISGDNEQFF.